These 6 T cell receptor beta chains were all obtained from the same sample, sequenced in a study of blood T cell repertoires in COVID-19. Libraries were prepared by immunoSEQ multiplex PCR; TCRdb keeps only in-frame clonotypes and omits some of them. The table lists approximately 300,000 clones, more than 75% of them singletons, with around 2.5% in the top ten. The material sequenced was PBMCs or T cells enriched from blood (not recorded which). The receptors derive from a man in his sixties who had recovered from COVID-19.

In this sample, this clone turned up once. The V gene is TRBV27, the J gene TRBJ1-1; TRBD1 is a possible D gene (5 bases). The V end lost 7 bases, the J end lost 4 bases, and 16 bases lay between the germline ends. The CDR3 sequence is 14 residues long. CDR1 is MNHEY and CDR2 is SMNVEV in the germline V gene (reference sequence). CDR3 amino acids: CASNSRVGVTEAFF. In nucleotides, the CDR3 is TGTGCCAGCAATTCAAGGGTAGGGGTCACTGAAGCTTTCTTT.

The chain joins TRBV7-3 to TRBJ1-6; possibly TRBD1 for D (5 bases). This CDR3 has 14 amino acids. Germline values: CDR1 SGHTA, CDR2 FQGTGA. Between the trimmed V and J ends, which lost 5 bases and 5 bases, there was a span of 10 bases. The CDR3 nucleotides read TGTGCCAGCAGCCAGGGTTTTGATAATTCACCCCTCCACTTT. Its protein is CASSQGFDNSPLHF. Supplemented by reference TRBV7-3 and TRBJ1-6, the full variable domain reads GAGVSQTPSNKVTEKGKYVELRCDPISGHTALYWYRQSLGQGPEFLIYFQGTGAADDSGLPNDRFFAVRPEGSVSTLKIQRTERGDSAVYLCASSQGFDNSPLHFGNGTRLTVT.

The chain has TRBV29-1 and TRBJ1-1; 10 bases agree with TRBD1. There are 13 residues in the CDR3. The germline V gene has CDR1 SQVTM and CDR2 ANQGSEA. DNA of the CDR3: TGCACCGCAGGGACAGGGGAGTCCACTGAAGCTTTCTTT. Residues: CTAGTGESTEAFF.

The V gene is TRBV2, the J gene TRBJ2-3; a possible D gene is TRBD2 (6 bases). V was trimmed by 8 bases and J by 0 bases, leaving 12 bases between them. Per germline, CDR1 SNHLY and CDR2 FYNNEI. CDR3 length: 14 amino acids. CDR3 protein: CASSWGLSTDTQYF. The CDR3, as DNA: TGTGCCAGCTCCTGGGGACTTAGCACAGATACGCAGTATTTT.

The chain links TRBV15 to TRBJ2-5; D is unresolved. CDR3 length: 14 residues. V was trimmed by 3 bases and J by 3 bases, leaving 11 bases between them. In germline, CDR1 is LNHNV, CDR2 YYDKDF (reference sequence). The CDR3: CATSSPSIKETQYF. For the CDR3, the DNA is TGTGCCACCAGCAGCCCCTCTATCAAAGAGACCCAGTACTTC.

The chain is built from TRBV19 and TRBJ2-7; 7 bases fit TRBD1. This CDR3 is built from 12 residues. Trimming took 5 bases from V and 3 from J; bases not matched to a gene: 1. The germline V gene encodes CDR1 LNHDA and CDR2 SQIVND (reference sequence). In DNA form, the CDR3 reads TGTGCCAGTAGTGGACAGGACTACGAGCAGTACTTC. Its translation: CASSGQDYEQYF.